This is a list of T cell receptor beta chains from one sample in a study of beta chain features in type 1 diabetes. This table comes from immunoSEQ multiplex PCR, and its TCRdb copy is limited to in-frame clones, with some not included. The sample has more than 250,000 clones, over 12% seen once. Specimen: naive CD4+ T cells from blood. The receptors shown here come from a man younger than 35 with type 1 diabetes. Each CDR3 is given with its conserved first and last residue. The D gene is left open where the match is weak. Rows give clone size only sometimes, using once, few, many, or a class for an expanded clone.

D	size	J	V	DNA	CDR3
TRBD1	NA	TRBJ2-1	TRBV5-1	TGCGCCAGCAGCGGGGGACAGGGCTTAAATGAGCAGTTCTTC	CASSGGQGLNEQFF
NA	NA	TRBJ2-1	TRBV2	TGTGCCAGCACCTCCGGGGTGTTCGATGAGCAGTTCTTC	CASTSGVFDEQFF
TRBD1	NA	TRBJ1-1	TRBV10-3	TGTGCCATCAAGGGGGCCGGGCGCACTGAAGCTTTCTTT	CAIKGAGRTEAFF
NA	few	TRBJ2-1	TRBV7-6	TGTGCCAGCAGCCCCCGGGTTGGCGGGGAAGGCAATGAGCAGTTCTTC	CASSPRVGGEGNEQFF
TRBD1	NA	TRBJ2-3	TRBV5-1	TGCGCCAGCAGCTCGGGACAGGGGTACACAGATACGCAGTATTTT	CASSSGQGYTDTQYF
TRBD1	few	TRBJ1-2	TRBV5-1	TGCGCCAGCAGCTTGGGAGACAGGGTCCATGGCTACACCTTC	CASSLGDRVHGYTF
NA	few	TRBJ2-3	TRBV21-1	TGCCTGGGACAGGGGGAACTAGATACGCAGTATTTT	CLGQGELDTQYF
TRBD2	NA	TRBJ2-7	TRBV6-5	TGTGCCAGCAGTTACTCGAGCGGGACGGTGCAGTACTTC	CASSYSSGTVQYF
NA	few	TRBJ1-5	TRBV28	TGTGCCAGCAGTTTGGGTTACAGGGACAATCAGCCCCAGCATTTT	CASSLGYRDNQPQHF
NA	few	TRBJ2-3	TRBV25-1	TGTGCCAGCAGTGCGACAGATACGCAGTATTTT	CASSATDTQYF
TRBD1	NA	TRBJ2-7	TRBV19	TGTGCCAGTAGGATGGGACAGGGCTCCTACGAGCAGTACTTC	CASRMGQGSYEQYF
TRBD2	few	TRBJ2-1	TRBV7-2	TGTGCCAGCAGCTCTTATAGCGGGTTTATGAATGAGCAGTTCTTC	CASSSYSGFMNEQFF
TRBD1	few	TRBJ2-5	TRBV27	TGTGCCAGCAGTTTTCTCGGACAGGGCCAAGAGACCCAGTACTTC	CASSFLGQGQETQYF
TRBD1	few	TRBJ1-6	TRBV7-2	TGTGCCAGCAGCTGGAGGGAACGTACAGGGGGGGATTCACCCCTCCACTTT	CASSWRERTGGDSPLHF
TRBD2	few	TRBJ2-3	TRBV28	TGTGCCAGCAGTGGAACAGCGGGAGTTGGCACAGATACGCAGTATTTT	CASSGTAGVGTDTQYF
TRBD2	few	TRBJ2-3	TRBV7-2	TGTGCCAGCAGTACCCTAGCGGGGGGGTGGTGGGATACGCAGTATTTT	CASSTLAGGWWDTQYF
NA	NA	TRBJ1-1	TRBV25-1	TGTGCCAGCACTCGAGCGGGAACCACTGAAGCTTTCTTT	CASTRAGTTEAFF
TRBD1	NA	TRBJ1-1	TRBV29-1	TGCAGCGTCGGACAGGGGAACACTGAAGCTTTCTTT	CSVGQGNTEAFF
TRBD2	NA	TRBJ2-7	TRBV7-9	TGTGCCAGCAGCTCACTAGCGGGGGGGGCCTACGAGCAGTACTTC	CASSSLAGGAYEQYF
TRBD1	few	TRBJ1-1	TRBV14	TGTGCCAGCAGCCAAGTCAGGGACAGGGGTGAAGCTTTCTTT	CASSQVRDRGEAFF
TRBD2	few	TRBJ2-3	TRBV5-4	TGTGCCAGCCGCCTAGCGGGGGGGCTTGGTACGCAGTATTTT	CASRLAGGLGTQYF
NA	few	TRBJ2-1	TRBV7-9	TGTGCCAGCAGCTTGGGAAAGGGGGTTTCCTACAATGAGCAGTTCTTC	CASSLGKGVSYNEQFF